This T cell receptor (beta chain) stems from a study of CD8+ T cells in alopecia areata. Study-wide results and caveats: An increase in clonality over normal scalp was evident in lesional scalp, especially alopecia totalis/universalis.

V lost 7 bases to trimming and J lost 0 bases; unmatched junction nucleotides: 3. CDR1 is SQVTM, CDR2 ANQGSEA, per germline. This CDR3 is built from 14 residues. Sequencing templates came from extracted RNA that was reverse transcribed into cDNA. Sequencing was performed with immunoSEQ multiplex PCR; in TCRdb, only in-frame clones are kept and a portion is missing. The sample records fewer than 250,000 clones, less than 45% being singletons. This sample's treatment: oral pan-JAK inhibitor, 5-10 mg twice daily. Points on this clone: Its antigen is still unknown.

The chain employs TRBV29-1 and TRBJ2-3, with 11 bases fitting TRBD2. Sequences were derived from CD4+ T cells sorted from blood, sampled between weeks 36 and 40, from a patient treated with tofacitinib. The sequence was collected from a human donor with alopecia areata. CDR3 DNA sequence: TGCAGCGCCGTAGCGGGAGGGAGCACAGATACGCAGTATTTT. This translates into CSAVAGGSTDTQYF.